The rows below give T cell receptor beta chains drawn from one sample of a study of cytomegalovirus exposure and HLA in healthy donors. Sequenced by immunoSEQ multiplex PCR; TCRdb stores in-frame clones only, minus some. The sample consists of tens of thousands of clones, around 85% of them appearing once. Sequenced: PBMCs. These receptors were taken from a girl under 10 years old in good health and CMV-seropositive. Both conserved end residues are part of each CDR3.

v_gene,j_gene,CDR3aa
TRBV6-5,TRBJ2-7,CASSSTGGSYEQYF
TRBV28,TRBJ1-5,CASSDRDYQPQHF
TRBV7-9,TRBJ2-7,CASSLGGSGSYEQYF
TRBV5-1,TRBJ2-5,CASSLGGSRGQETQYF
TRBV27,TRBJ1-2,CASSPGTVGGYTF
TRBV28,TRBJ2-3,CASSPLFSGRQTDTQYF
TRBV4-3,TRBJ2-3,CASSQDWGVYTDTQYF
TRBV4-2,TRBJ2-1,CASSQDRGYNEQFF
TRBV28,TRBJ2-1,CASSGTSGYAYNEQFF
TRBV7-9,TRBJ2-3,CASSRDFRAQYF
TRBV27,TRBJ1-1,CASSRQYPTEAFF
TRBV27,TRBJ2-7,CASSLRWEGDEQYF
TRBV28,TRBJ1-1,CASSSTGRRPSTEAFF
TRBV18,TRBJ2-3,CASSPYLAKRESTDTQYF
TRBV5-1,TRBJ2-5,CASRKGAISQETQYF
TRBV6-8,TRBJ1-3,CASNHTPADSGNTIYF
TRBV27,TRBJ1-2,CASSTDRVGGYTF
TRBV30,TRBJ1-5,CAWSGGQGLHQPQHF
TRBV6-4,TRBJ2-6,CASSSTGGSGANVLTF
TRBV19,TRBJ1-2,CASSTGVWGYTF
TRBV13,TRBJ1-4,CASSLNRGQKLFF
TRBV25-1,TRBJ1-2,CASSEYRELGYTF
TRBV4-1,TRBJ2-7,CASSSGFSKRDEQYF
TRBV5-1,TRBJ1-2,CASSFAGERNYGYTF
TRBV6-6,TRBJ1-3,CASSLGHTIYF
TRBV11-2,TRBJ2-5,CASSVGSGETQYF
TRBV5-3,TRBJ2-7,CARSRRGQLLVAPLYEQYF
TRBV9,TRBJ2-1,CASSVYGFEGNEQFF
TRBV6-4,TRBJ2-1,CASSDKVAGVNEQFF
TRBV19,TRBJ2-7,CASSSPGYEQYF
TRBV9,TRBJ1-4,CASSVEPNPGTGNEKLFF
TRBV4-1,TRBJ1-1,CASSQEYSRNSNTEAFF
TRBV20-1,TRBJ2-5,CSARLQETQYF
TRBV11-2,TRBJ2-1,CASSLGGGYNEQFF
TRBV10-3,TRBJ1-1,CAIRDRGNTEAFF
TRBV13,TRBJ2-7,CASRPRPTGTYEQYF
TRBV2,TRBJ2-7,CASKGRRSYEQYF
TRBV25-1,TRBJ2-1,CASSPGTPHYEQFF
TRBV10-2,TRBJ2-1,CASMRLAVINEQFF
TRBV6-5,TRBJ2-1,CASSPSSGAYNEQFF
TRBV27,TRBJ2-1,CASSSWTSGTSEQFF
TRBV6-5,TRBJ1-1,CASSYGGLGSEAFF
TRBV5-1,TRBJ2-3,CASSLLAGGTDTQYF
TRBV6-5,TRBJ2-5,CASSRPETGRETQYF
TRBV5-6,TRBJ1-2,CASSLRQGYGYTF
TRBV4-1,TRBJ1-2,CASSQPDRLYGYTF
TRBV4-1,TRBJ2-1,CASSDNTKNSGNEQFF
TRBV28,TRBJ1-6,CASSSGTGTSPLHF
TRBV7-8,TRBJ2-1,CASSLAGTSGRPEQFF
TRBV4-3,TRBJ2-1,CASSSQTSVYNEQFF
TRBV10-3,TRBJ2-3,CATSPDRNEDTQYF
TRBV13,TRBJ2-3,CASSLYGAGYTDTQYF